The source of this T cell receptor beta chain is a study of CD8+CD57+ T cells in acquired aplastic anemia listed by TCRdb under 2018. Context from the whole study: On average, sorted CD4+ and CD8+ cells yielded 3.2 ug of extracted DNA, with a range of about 0.19 to 30 ug. For healthy donor samples, the average read count was around 9.9 million for CD4+ cells and 11.0 million for CD8+ cells. The paper as a whole reports these results and caveats: Around 27 CD8+ CDR3 sequences were found in both patients and controls but appeared to be highly expressed in patients and within the immunodominant clones of the patients. Between patients and healthy controls, no significant difference in CD8+ Simpson's diversity was found (P=0.060).

Its CDR3 holds 14 amino acids, cysteine through phenylalanine. The sequence is cut down to CDR3 DNA, 42 bases in frame from base 1. Cut back by 7 bases and 2 bases, the V and J ends lie 15 bases apart. Looking up the germline V gene (reference sequence) yields CDR1 PRHDT and CDR2 FYEKMQ. This clonotype was counted many times. The target of this receptor is not known. Per-base qualities were not stored, and no clone one base away is much larger. TCR repertoires of sorted CD4+ and CD8+ blood T cells from severe aplastic anemia patients and healthy subjects were deep-sequenced in the study. Ficoll-Paque density gradient centrifugation was used to isolate peripheral blood mononuclear cells. Before DNA was extracted, CD4+ and CD8+ T cells were sorted using either FACS or magnetic beads. Profiling of TCR beta VDJ combinations and CDR3 sequences used genomic DNA as the template. An Illumina HiSeq 2000 was used for TCR repertoire sequencing. On the study's bioinformatics: TRBV/TRBJ rearrangement plots, CDR3 size and DJ length profiles, and Simpson's diversity index were used to assess repertoires. Whichever DNA sequence was most abundant in the deep sequencing data was defined as the immunodominant clone. CDR3 amino acid sequences were screened for sharing across subjects and compared with published repertoires and the VDJdb database. TCRdb reworked the public reads: Q25 trimming with fastp, MiXCR clone assembly, productive beta chains retained. Every entry covers one CDR3 protein and lists the most common genes and DNA from its rows. For this entry, the V and J calls and clone size follow TCRdb and not the study's own pipeline. The sample data list approximately 170,000 distinct CDR3 sequences, and about three fifths of these were observed just once. The leading ten clones occupy over 40% of the sample.

The chain is assembled from TRBV13 and TRBJ2-7, and possibly TRBD1, on 5 matching bases. Sequencing input: sorted CD4+, CD8+, or CD8+CD57+ T cells (not recorded which) from PBMCs. This receptor was identified in a human donor in good health. The sequence in DNA is TGTGCCAGCACCTGGCGTGCCAGGGCCTACGAGCAGTACTTC. Protein translation: CASTWRARAYEQYF.